This T cell receptor (beta chain) stems from a study of shared clonotypes between healthy human individuals. Whole-study findings and limits: Naive subsets generally had larger estimated richness than memory subsets.

TCRdb's table, derived via immunoSEQ multiplex PCR, lists solely in-frame clones and lacks some. The data show some 2.3 million clones, 85% to 95% seen once. In the case of this clone: The antigen is not known.

Trimming took 3 bases from V and 0 from J; bases not matched to a gene: 6. Germline V lookup: CDR1 LNHDA, CDR2 SQIVND (reference sequence). The CDR3 consists of 16 residues. Source material: naive CD4+ T cells from PBMCs. Sample subset: CD45RA+ positively selected. The chain joins TRBV19 to TRBJ1-1; the match to TRBD1 covers 8 bases. The clonotype was recovered from a man between 18 and 35 years old in good health. Some clones in this sample may be carry-over from other donors' samples. The CDR3 nucleotides read TGTGCCAGTAGTATGGAGGCAGGGGGCGTGAACACTGAAGCTTTCTTT. Translated: CASSMEAGGVNTEAFF.